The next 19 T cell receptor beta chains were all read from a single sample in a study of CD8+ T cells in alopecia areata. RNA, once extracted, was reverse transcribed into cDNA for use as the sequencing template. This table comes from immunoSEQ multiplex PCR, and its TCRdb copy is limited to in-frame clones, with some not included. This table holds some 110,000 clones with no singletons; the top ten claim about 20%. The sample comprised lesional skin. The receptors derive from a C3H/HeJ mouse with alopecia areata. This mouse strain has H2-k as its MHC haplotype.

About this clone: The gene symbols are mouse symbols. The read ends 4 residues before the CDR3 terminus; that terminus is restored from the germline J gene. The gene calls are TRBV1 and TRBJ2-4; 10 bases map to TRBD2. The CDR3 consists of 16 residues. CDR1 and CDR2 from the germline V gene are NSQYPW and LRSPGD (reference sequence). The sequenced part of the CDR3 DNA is TGCACCTGCAGTGCAGAGAGACTGGGGGGCAAAAAC. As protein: CTCSAERLGGKN. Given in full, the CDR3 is CTCSAERLGGKNTLYF.

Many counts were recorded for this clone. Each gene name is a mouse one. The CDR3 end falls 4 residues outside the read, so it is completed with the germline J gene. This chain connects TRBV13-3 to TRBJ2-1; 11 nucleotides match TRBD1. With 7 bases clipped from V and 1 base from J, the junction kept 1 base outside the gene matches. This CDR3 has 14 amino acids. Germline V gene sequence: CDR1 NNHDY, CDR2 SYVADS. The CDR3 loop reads CASWDRGNYAEQFF. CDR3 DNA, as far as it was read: TGTGCCAGCTGGGACAGGGGGAACTATGCT.

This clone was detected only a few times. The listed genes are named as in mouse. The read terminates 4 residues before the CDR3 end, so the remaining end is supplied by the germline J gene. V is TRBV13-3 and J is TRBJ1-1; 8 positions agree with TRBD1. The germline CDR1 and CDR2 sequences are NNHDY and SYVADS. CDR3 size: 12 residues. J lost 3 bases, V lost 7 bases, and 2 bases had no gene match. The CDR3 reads CASQDRDTEVFF. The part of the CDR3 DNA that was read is TGTGCCAGCCAGGACAGGGACACA.

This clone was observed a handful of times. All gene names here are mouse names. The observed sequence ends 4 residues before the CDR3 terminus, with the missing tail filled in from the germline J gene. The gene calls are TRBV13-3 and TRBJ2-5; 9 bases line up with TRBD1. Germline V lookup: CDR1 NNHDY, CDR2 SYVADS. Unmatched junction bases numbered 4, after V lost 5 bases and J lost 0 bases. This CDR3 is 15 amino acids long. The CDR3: CASRTTGGNQDTQYF. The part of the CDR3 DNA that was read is TGTGCCAGCAGAACGACAGGGGGGAACCAAGAC.

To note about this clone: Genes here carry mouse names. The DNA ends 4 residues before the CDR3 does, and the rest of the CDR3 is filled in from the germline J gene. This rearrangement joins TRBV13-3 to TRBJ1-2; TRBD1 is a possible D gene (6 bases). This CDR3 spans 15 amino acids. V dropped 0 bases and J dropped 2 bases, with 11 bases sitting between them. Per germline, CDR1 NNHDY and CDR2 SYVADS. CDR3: CASSDDRGRNSDYTF. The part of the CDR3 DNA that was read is TGTGCCAGCAGTGATGATAGGGGGAGGAACTCC.

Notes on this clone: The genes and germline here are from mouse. The sequenced CDR3 bases are TGTGCCAGCAGTGAGCAGACAGGGAGGGACTCC. Translated: CASSEQTGRDS. The whole CDR3 sequence is CASSEQTGRDSDYTF. The V gene is TRBV13-3, the J gene TRBJ1-2; 7 bases agree with TRBD1. Sequencing ends 4 residues short of the CDR3 end; the germline J gene provides the rest. The CDR3 sequence is 15 residues long. Germline trimming cut 2 bases from V and 3 bases from J; bases unmatched to any gene: 7. CDR1 is NNHDY and CDR2 is SYVADS in the germline V gene.

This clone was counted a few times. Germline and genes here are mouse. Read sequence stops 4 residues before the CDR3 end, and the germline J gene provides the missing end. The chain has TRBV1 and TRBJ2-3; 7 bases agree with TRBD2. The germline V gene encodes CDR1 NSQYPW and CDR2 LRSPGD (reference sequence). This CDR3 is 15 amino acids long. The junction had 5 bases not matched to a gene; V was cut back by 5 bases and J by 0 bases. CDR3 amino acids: CTCSTGEFSAETLYF. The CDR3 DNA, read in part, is TGCACCTGCAGTACTGGGGAATTTAGTGCAGAA.

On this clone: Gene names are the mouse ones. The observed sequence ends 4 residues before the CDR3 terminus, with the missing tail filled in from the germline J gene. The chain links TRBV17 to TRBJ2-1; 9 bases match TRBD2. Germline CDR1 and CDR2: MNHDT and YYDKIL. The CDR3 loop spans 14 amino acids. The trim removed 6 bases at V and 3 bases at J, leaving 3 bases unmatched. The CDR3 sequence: CASRDGGAYAEQFF. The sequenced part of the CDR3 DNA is TGTGCTAGCAGAGATGGGGGGGCCTATGCT.

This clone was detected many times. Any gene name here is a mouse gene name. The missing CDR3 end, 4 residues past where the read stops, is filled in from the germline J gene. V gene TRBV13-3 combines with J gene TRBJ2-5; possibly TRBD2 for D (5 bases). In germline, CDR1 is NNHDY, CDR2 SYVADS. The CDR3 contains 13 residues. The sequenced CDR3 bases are TGTGCCAGCAGTGATGCACCTGGGGAC. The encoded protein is CASSDAPGD. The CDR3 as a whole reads CASSDAPGDTQYF.

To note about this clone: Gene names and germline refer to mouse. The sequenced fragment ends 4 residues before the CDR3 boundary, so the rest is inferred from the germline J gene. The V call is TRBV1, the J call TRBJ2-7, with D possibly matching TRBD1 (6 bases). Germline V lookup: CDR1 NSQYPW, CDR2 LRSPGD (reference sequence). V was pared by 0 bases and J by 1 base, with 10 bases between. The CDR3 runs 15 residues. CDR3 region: CTCSADPQGSYEQYF. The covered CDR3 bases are TGCACCTGCAGTGCAGATCCCCAGGGGTCCTAT.

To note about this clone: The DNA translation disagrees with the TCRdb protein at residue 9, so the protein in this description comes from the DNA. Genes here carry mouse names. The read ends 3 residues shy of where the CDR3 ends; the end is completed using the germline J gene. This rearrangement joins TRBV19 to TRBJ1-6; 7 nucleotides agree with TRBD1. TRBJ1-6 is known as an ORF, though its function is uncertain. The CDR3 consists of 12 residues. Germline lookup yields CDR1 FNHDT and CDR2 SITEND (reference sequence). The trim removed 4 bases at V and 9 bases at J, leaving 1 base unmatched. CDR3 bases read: TGTGCCAGCAGTCACAGGGGTTCGCCC. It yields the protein CASSHRGSP. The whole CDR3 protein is CASSHRGSPLYF.

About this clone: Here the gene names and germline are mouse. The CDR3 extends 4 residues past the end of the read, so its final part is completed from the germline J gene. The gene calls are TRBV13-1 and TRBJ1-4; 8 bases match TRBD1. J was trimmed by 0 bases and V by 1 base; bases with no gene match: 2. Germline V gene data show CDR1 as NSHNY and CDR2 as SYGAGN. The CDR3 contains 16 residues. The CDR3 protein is CASSDTGGLSNERLFF. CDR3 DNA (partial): TGTGCCAGCAGTGATACAGGGGGGCTTTCCAACGAA.

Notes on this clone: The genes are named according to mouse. The CDR3 bases that were read are TGTGCCAGCAGTGATGTCAGGGGGTCAGGCACA. This translates into CASSDVRGSGT. The whole CDR3 reads CASSDVRGSGTEVFF. The J gene is TRBJ1-1, the V gene TRBV13-3; 7 bases line up with TRBD1. The CDR3 is cut off 4 residues early in the read; its end comes from the germline J gene. Looked up from germline, CDR1 is NNHDY and CDR2 is SYVADS. Losses at the gene ends were 0 bases for V and 4 bases for J; bases not matched to a gene: 6. This CDR3 is built from 15 residues.

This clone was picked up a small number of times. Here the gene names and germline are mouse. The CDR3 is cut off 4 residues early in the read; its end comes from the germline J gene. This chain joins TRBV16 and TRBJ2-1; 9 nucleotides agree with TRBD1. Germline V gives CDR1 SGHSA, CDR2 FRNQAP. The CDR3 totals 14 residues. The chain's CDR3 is CASSQGDREAEQFF. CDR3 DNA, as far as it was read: TGTGCAAGCAGCCAAGGGGACAGGGAGGCT. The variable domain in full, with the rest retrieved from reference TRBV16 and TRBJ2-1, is NAGVIQTPRHKVTGKGQEATLWCEPISGHSAVFWYRQTIVQGLEFLTYFRNQAPIDDSGMPKERFSAQMPNQSHSTLKIQSTQPQDSAVYLCASSQGDREAEQFFGPGTRLTVL.

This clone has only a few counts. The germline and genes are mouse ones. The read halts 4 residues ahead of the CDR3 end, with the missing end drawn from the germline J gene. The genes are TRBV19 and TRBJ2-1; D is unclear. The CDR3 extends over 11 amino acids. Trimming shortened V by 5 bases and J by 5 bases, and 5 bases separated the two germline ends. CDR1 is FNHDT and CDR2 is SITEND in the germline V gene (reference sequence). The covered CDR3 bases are TGTGCCAGCAGCCAGAATGCT. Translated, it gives CASSQNA. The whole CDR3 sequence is CASSQNAEQFF.

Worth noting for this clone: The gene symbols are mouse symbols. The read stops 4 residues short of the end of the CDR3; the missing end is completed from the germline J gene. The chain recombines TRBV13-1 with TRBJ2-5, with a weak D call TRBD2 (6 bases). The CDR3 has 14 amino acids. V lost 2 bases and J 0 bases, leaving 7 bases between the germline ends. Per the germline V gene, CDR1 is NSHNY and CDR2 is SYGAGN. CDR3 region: CASSELGNQDTQYF. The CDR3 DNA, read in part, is TGTGCCAGCAGTGAACTGGGTAACCAAGAC.

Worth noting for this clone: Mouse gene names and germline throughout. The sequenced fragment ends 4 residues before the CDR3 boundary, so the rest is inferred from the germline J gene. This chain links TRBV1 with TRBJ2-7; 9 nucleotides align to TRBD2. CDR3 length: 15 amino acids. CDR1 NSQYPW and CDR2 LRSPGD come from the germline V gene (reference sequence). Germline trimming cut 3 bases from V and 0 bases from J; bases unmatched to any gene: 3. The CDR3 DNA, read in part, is TGCACCTGCAGTGCTGCTGGGGGGGGCTCCTAT. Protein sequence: CTCSAAGGGSY. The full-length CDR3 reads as CTCSAAGGGSYEQYF.

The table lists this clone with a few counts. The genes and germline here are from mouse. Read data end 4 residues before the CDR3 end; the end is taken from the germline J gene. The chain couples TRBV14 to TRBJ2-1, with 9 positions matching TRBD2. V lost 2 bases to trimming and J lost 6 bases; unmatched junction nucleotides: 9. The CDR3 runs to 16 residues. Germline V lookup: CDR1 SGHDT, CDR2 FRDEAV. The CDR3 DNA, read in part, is TGTGCCAGCAGTTTAGTGGCACTGGGGGGTTTTGCT. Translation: CASSLVALGGFA. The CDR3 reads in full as CASSLVALGGFAEQFF.

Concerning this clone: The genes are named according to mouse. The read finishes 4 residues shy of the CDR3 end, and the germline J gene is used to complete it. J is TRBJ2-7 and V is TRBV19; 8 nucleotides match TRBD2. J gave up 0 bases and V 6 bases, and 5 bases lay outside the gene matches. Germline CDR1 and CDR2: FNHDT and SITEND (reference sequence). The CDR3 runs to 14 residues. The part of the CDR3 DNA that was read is TGTGCCAGCACCGTTGACTGGGGCTCCTAT. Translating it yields CASTVDWGSY. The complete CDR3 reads CASTVDWGSYEQYF.